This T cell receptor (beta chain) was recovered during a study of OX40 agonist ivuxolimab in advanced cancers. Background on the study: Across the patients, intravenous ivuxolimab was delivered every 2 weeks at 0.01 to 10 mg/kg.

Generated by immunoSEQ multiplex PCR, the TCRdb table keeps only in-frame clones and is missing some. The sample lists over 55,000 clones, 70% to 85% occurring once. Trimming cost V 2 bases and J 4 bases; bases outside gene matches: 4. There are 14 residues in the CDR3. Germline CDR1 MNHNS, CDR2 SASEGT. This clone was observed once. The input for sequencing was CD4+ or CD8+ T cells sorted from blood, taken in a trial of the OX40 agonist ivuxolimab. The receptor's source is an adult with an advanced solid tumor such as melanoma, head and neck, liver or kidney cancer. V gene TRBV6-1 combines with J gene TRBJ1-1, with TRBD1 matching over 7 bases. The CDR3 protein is CASSERGLLTEAFF. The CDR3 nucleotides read TGTGCCAGCAGTGAAAGGGGGCTTCTCACTGAAGCTTTCTTT.